A selection of T cell receptor beta chains follows, all from one sample in a study of shared clonotypes between healthy human individuals. TCRdb keeps only in-frame clones here, not all; method: immunoSEQ multiplex PCR. The sample holds approximately 2.5 million clones, more than 80% seen once. The sample taken for sequencing was naive CD4+ T cells sorted from blood. These receptors all stem from a man younger than 35 in good health. Each CDR3 is given with its conserved first and last residue. The D gene is left open where the match is weak. Rows may omit the clone size; those that give it use once, few, many or a size class.

clone size	V gene	J gene	D gene	CDR3 protein	CDR3 DNA
-	TRBV7-2	TRBJ2-3	-	CASSLEATQYF	TGTGCCAGCAGCTTAGAAGCTACGCAGTATTTT
-	TRBV18	TRBJ1-5	TRBD1	CASSPTTGDYAPQHF	TGTGCCAGCTCACCGACAACAGGGGATTATGCGCCCCAGCATTTT
once	TRBV30	TRBJ2-6	-	CAWSTGKTGANVLTF	TGTGCCTGGAGTACAGGGAAGACTGGGGCCAACGTCCTGACTTTC
-	TRBV7-9	TRBJ1-5	TRBD1	CASSLETGGNQPQHF	TGTGCCAGCAGCTTAGAGACAGGGGGAAATCAGCCCCAGCATTTT
-	TRBV9	TRBJ1-2	-	CASSVGDPLYGYTF	TGTGCCAGCAGCGTAGGGGATCCCCTCTATGGCTACACCTTC
-	TRBV6-1	TRBJ1-5	-	CASSDPGGNNQPQHF	TGTGCCAGCAGTGATCCTGGGGGCAACAATCAGCCCCAGCATTTT
few	TRBV30	TRBJ1-5	-	CAWSGGPHQPQHF	TGTGCCTGGAGTGGGGGCCCCCATCAGCCCCAGCATTTT
-	TRBV5-1	TRBJ2-3	-	CASSKGLEADTQYF	TGCGCCAGCAGCAAGGGACTGGAGGCAGATACGCAGTATTTT
-	TRBV11-2	TRBJ2-3	TRBD2	CASSFGGGPDTQYF	TGTGCCAGCAGCTTCGGGGGAGGGCCAGATACGCAGTATTTT
-	TRBV2	TRBJ1-1	-	CASSETRGLGAFF	TGTGCCAGCAGTGAGACCAGGGGCCTCGGAGCTTTCTTT
-	TRBV5-1	TRBJ2-3	-	CASTPGILAFADTQYF	TGCGCCAGCACCCCGGGGATCCTAGCGTTCGCGGATACGCAGTATTTT
-	TRBV5-4	TRBJ2-1	TRBD2	CASSLGTSGVANEQFF	TGTGCCAGCAGCTTGGGGACTAGCGGGGTAGCGAATGAGCAGTTCTTC
-	TRBV7-2	TRBJ2-2	TRBD2	CASSLRAGGTGELFF	TGTGCCAGCAGCTTACGGGCGGGGGGCACCGGGGAGCTGTTTTTT
-	TRBV18	TRBJ2-1	TRBD2	CASSPLTSGGLAYNEQFF	TGTGCCAGCTCACCACTTACTAGCGGGGGCCTTGCCTACAATGAGCAGTTCTTC
-	TRBV27	TRBJ2-5	-	CASSPGLVREETQYF	TGTGCCAGCAGTCCTGGGCTAGTAAGGGAAGAGACCCAGTACTTC
-	TRBV9	TRBJ2-7	TRBD1	CASSSPTPGQRPYEQYF	TGTGCCAGCAGCTCGCCAACCCCGGGACAGAGACCCTACGAGCAGTACTTC
-	TRBV5-6	TRBJ2-7	-	CASSSSSYEQYF	TGTGCCAGCAGCTCGAGCTCCTACGAGCAGTACTTC
-	TRBV7-9	TRBJ2-3	-	CASSSPGFRNTDTQYF	TGTGCCAGCAGCTCCCCTGGATTCCGTAACACAGATACGCAGTATTTT
-	TRBV15	TRBJ2-5	-	CATSRGGTQETQYF	TGTGCCACCAGCAGAGGGGGTACCCAAGAGACCCAGTACTTC
-	TRBV30	TRBJ1-4	-	CAWSGRRLATNEKLFF	TGTGCCTGGAGTGGTCGGCGTCTTGCAACTAATGAAAAACTGTTTTTT
-	TRBV5-1	TRBJ2-3	-	CASSLAGADMTDTQYF	TGCGCCAGCAGCTTGGCCGGGGCCGACATGACAGATACGCAGTATTTT
-	TRBV10-3	TRBJ2-2	-	CAISDNSANTGELFF	TGTGCCATCAGTGACAACAGCGCGAACACCGGGGAGCTGTTTTTT
-	TRBV18	TRBJ1-1	-	CASLPGGARTEAFF	TGTGCCAGCCTCCCTGGAGGGGCGCGAACTGAAGCTTTCTTT
-	TRBV27	TRBJ2-3	-	CASSLYPDAATLTDTQYF	TGTGCCAGCAGTTTATACCCGGACGCGGCTACCCTCACAGATACGCAGTATTTT
-	TRBV5-1	TRBJ2-1	TRBD2	CASSLPSGRDEQFF	TGCGCCAGCAGCTTGCCTAGCGGGAGGGATGAGCAGTTCTTC